The rows below give T cell receptor beta chains drawn from one sample of a study of cytomegalovirus exposure and HLA in healthy donors. Only in-frame clones appear in the TCRdb table, and some are missing; sequencing was by immunoSEQ multiplex PCR. There are roughly 93,000 clones in the sample; 65% to 80% occur only once, and roughly 8.8% lies in the top ten. Sequencing input: PBMCs. These receptors all stem from a human donor in good health. Both conserved end residues are part of each CDR3. A D gene is named only where the DNA matches it firmly. Where a row states a size, it is once, few, many or the class of an expanded clone; other rows omit it.

clone_size	d_call	v_call	j_call	cdr3_nt	cdr3_aa
.	.	TRBV9	TRBJ2-7	TGTGCCAGCAGCGTAGACTCCGGGACTTTAACCGAGCAGTACTTC	CASSVDSGTLTEQYF
few	TRBD1	TRBV19	TRBJ1-2	TGTGCCAGTTCCCCCGGGACAGGGGCTGGTGGCTACACCTTC	CASSPGTGAGGYTF
.	TRBD2	TRBV5-1	TRBJ2-7	TGCGCCAGCAGCTTACTAGCGGGAGTACGCGAGCAGTACTTC	CASSLLAGVREQYF
.	.	TRBV11-1	TRBJ1-6	TGTGCCAGCAGCGCTACCCAGGGGCGCCTTAATTCACCCCTCCACTTT	CASSATQGRLNSPLHF
.	.	TRBV6-7	TRBJ2-7	TGTGCCAGCAGTTACTCCCTCGAGATACCCTACGAGCAGTACTTC	CASSYSLEIPYEQYF
few	.	TRBV20-1	TRBJ2-1	TGCAGTGCTAGAGGGCACAATGAGCAGTTCTTC	CSARGHNEQFF
few	TRBD2	TRBV9	TRBJ2-7	TGTGCCAGCAGCACATCTAGCGGGGGGGCGTACTCCTACGAGCAGTACTTC	CASSTSSGGAYSYEQYF
.	.	TRBV11-2	TRBJ2-2	TGTGCCAGCAGCTTACTGGGGGGAAACACCGGGGAGCTGTTTTTT	CASSLLGGNTGELFF
.	.	TRBV19	TRBJ2-7	TGTGCCAGTAGTTGGGGGGACGGGTACGAGCAGTACTTC	CASSWGDGYEQYF
.	.	TRBV15	TRBJ2-7	TGTGCCACCAGCAGAGAACCGGGTGGATACGAGCAGTACTTC	CATSREPGGYEQYF
once	TRBD2	TRBV30	TRBJ2-1	TGTGCCTGGAGACTAGCGGGTTCAAAAATGGGGCAGTTCTTC	CAWRLAGSKMGQFF
.	.	TRBV2	TRBJ2-2	TGTGCCAGCGGAAGAGACAGAGCTACCGGGGAGCTGTTTTTT	CASGRDRATGELFF
few	.	TRBV5-6	TRBJ1-4	TGTGCCAGCAGCTTACAGGGCCTGGGTGAAAAACTGTTTTTT	CASSLQGLGEKLFF
.	.	TRBV27	TRBJ2-3	TGTGCCAGCAGTTTATCGAGGTCTACCACAGATACGCAGTATTTT	CASSLSRSTTDTQYF
.	TRBD2	TRBV9	TRBJ2-7	TGTGCCAGCAGCGTAGATGGGGGACTATACGCGCAGCAGTACTTC	CASSVDGGLYAQQYF
.	.	TRBV10-3	TRBJ1-2	TGTGCCAGCATGGAACGAGGCCCAGACGGCTACACCTTC	CASMERGPDGYTF
.	.	TRBV28	TRBJ1-1	TGTGCCAGCAGTTTAATTTCTAGCGGGTCGGGTAGTGAAGCTTTCTTT	CASSLISSGSGSEAFF
.	.	TRBV30	TRBJ1-5	TGTGCCTGGAGTGTACTTGTGAATCAGCCCCAGCATTTT	CAWSVLVNQPQHF
.	.	TRBV9	TRBJ1-2	TGTGCCAGCAGCGTAGTTGAGGGTGGCTACACCTTC	CASSVVEGGYTF
.	.	TRBV21-1	TRBJ1-5	TGTGCCAGCAGCTGGACAGGAGGAAATCAGCCCCAGCATTTT	CASSWTGGNQPQHF
once	.	TRBV29-1	TRBJ2-1	TGCGGAACCCAGGACAATGAGCAGTTCTTC	CGTQDNEQFF
few	.	TRBV5-1	TRBJ1-1	TGCGCCAGCAGCTTGGAGGGGACTGAAGCTTTCTTT	CASSLEGTEAFF
.	.	TRBV18	TRBJ2-2	TGTGCCAGCTCACTGGATAGTGGGGCCGCGAACACCGGGGAGCTGTTTTTT	CASSLDSGAANTGELFF
few	TRBD1	TRBV10-3	TRBJ1-4	TGTGCCATCAGTGAGTTTGACAGGGGTGGTGAAAAACTGTTTTTT	CAISEFDRGGEKLFF
.	TRBD1	TRBV11-2	TRBJ2-3	TGTGCCAGCAGCTCGGACAGGAGATCCGGAGATACGCAGTATTTT	CASSSDRRSGDTQYF
.	TRBD2	TRBV7-6	TRBJ2-7	TGTGCCAGCAGCCCCAGCGGGAGCTCCTACGAGCAGTACTTC	CASSPSGSSYEQYF
.	.	TRBV19	TRBJ1-1	TGTGCCAGTAGTATAGATGGGGGCGAAGGGACTGAAGCTTTCTTT	CASSIDGGEGTEAFF
.	.	TRBV14	TRBJ1-1	TGTGCCAGCAGATCTTCCGGCGGTGGTTTGAAGGTCACTGAAGCTTTCTTT	CASRSSGGGLKVTEAFF
.	.	TRBV7-2	TRBJ2-7	TGTGCCAGCAGCTTTGCCCCACTAGCCTACGAGCAGTACTTC	CASSFAPLAYEQYF
.	.	TRBV30	TRBJ2-3	TGTGCCTGGAGTGTATCGGCTAGAAGCACAGATACGCAGTATTTT	CAWSVSARSTDTQYF
few	TRBD1	TRBV10-1	TRBJ2-3	TGCGCCAGCGCAGACAGGGACGGCACAGATACGCAGTATTTT	CASADRDGTDTQYF
many	TRBD1	TRBV6-1	TRBJ1-2	TGTGCCAGCAGTGAAGCCGGAGACAGGGGTGACGGCTACACCTTC	CASSEAGDRGDGYTF
.	TRBD1	TRBV28	TRBJ1-1	TGTGCCAGCACCCCCTTGGAGGGGGCGTCTTTCTTT	CASTPLEGASFF
.	TRBD2	TRBV19	TRBJ2-4	TGTGCCTGTCGGGAGGGGGTTCTAAACATTCAGTACTTC	CACREGVLNIQYF
few	.	TRBV12-5	TRBJ1-1	TGTGCTAGTGAATCAAACACTGAAGCTTTCTTT	CASESNTEAFF
.	TRBD2	TRBV7-2	TRBJ2-7	TGTGCCAGCAGCTCCGCTAGCGGCTACGAGCAGTACTTC	CASSSASGYEQYF
.	TRBD2	TRBV7-3	TRBJ2-6	TGTGCCAGCAGCCGAGCGGGGGAGCGGGGGGCTTTTAAATCTGGGGCCAACGTCCTGACTTTC	CASSRAGERGAFKSGANVLTF
.	.	TRBV6-5	TRBJ1-2	TGTGCCACCGCGCTATACAGGGTAACTCATGGCTACACCTTC	CATALYRVTHGYTF
.	.	TRBV6-5	TRBJ2-2	TGTGCCAGCAGTTACGTGGGCCAGGGGCCCACCGGGGAGCTGTTTTTT	CASSYVGQGPTGELFF
.	TRBD1	TRBV5-4	TRBJ2-5	TGTGCCAGCAGCTTGGAGGGACAGGGACAAGAGACCCAGTACTTC	CASSLEGQGQETQYF
.	.	TRBV7-8	TRBJ2-2	TGTGCCAGCAGCTTAGTTAGGGGGACGAACACCGGGGAGCTGTTTTTT	CASSLVRGTNTGELFF
.	.	TRBV6-5	TRBJ2-3	TGTGCCAGCAGTCCAAGGGGGGGTGCAGATACGCAGTATTTT	CASSPRGGADTQYF
few	TRBD1	TRBV4-3	TRBJ1-4	TGCGCCAGCAGCCAAGCCGTGCACAGGGGAAGGAGTAATGAAAAACTGTTTTTT	CASSQAVHRGRSNEKLFF
.	.	TRBV6-1	TRBJ2-5	TGTGCCAGCAGCCCTACCGGGACACCGATGAGTGAGCAGTACTTC	CASSPTGTPMSEQYF
.	.	TRBV15	TRBJ2-1	TGTGCCACCAGCAGAGATCTAGGACAGCCGACCCAGTTCTTC	CATSRDLGQPTQFF
.	TRBD2	TRBV30	TRBJ2-7	TGTGCCTGGATGGGCGGGGGTACTGGTTACGAGCAGTACTTC	CAWMGGGTGYEQYF
.	TRBD1	TRBV9	TRBJ2-7	TGTGCCAGCAGCGCGGGACAGATGTCCCTCTACGAGCAGTACTTC	CASSAGQMSLYEQYF
few	TRBD2	TRBV9	TRBJ2-3	TGTGCCAGCAGCGTAGCGAGCGGGGTGGCAGATACGCAGTATTTT	CASSVASGVADTQYF
.	.	TRBV5-1	TRBJ2-3	TGCGCCAGCAGCTTGAGCGGGCTTCCAGATACGCAGTATTTT	CASSLSGLPDTQYF
.	TRBD1	TRBV6-1	TRBJ1-2	TGTGCCAGCAGACCATGGACAGGGGAAGACTATGGCTACACCTTC	CASRPWTGEDYGYTF